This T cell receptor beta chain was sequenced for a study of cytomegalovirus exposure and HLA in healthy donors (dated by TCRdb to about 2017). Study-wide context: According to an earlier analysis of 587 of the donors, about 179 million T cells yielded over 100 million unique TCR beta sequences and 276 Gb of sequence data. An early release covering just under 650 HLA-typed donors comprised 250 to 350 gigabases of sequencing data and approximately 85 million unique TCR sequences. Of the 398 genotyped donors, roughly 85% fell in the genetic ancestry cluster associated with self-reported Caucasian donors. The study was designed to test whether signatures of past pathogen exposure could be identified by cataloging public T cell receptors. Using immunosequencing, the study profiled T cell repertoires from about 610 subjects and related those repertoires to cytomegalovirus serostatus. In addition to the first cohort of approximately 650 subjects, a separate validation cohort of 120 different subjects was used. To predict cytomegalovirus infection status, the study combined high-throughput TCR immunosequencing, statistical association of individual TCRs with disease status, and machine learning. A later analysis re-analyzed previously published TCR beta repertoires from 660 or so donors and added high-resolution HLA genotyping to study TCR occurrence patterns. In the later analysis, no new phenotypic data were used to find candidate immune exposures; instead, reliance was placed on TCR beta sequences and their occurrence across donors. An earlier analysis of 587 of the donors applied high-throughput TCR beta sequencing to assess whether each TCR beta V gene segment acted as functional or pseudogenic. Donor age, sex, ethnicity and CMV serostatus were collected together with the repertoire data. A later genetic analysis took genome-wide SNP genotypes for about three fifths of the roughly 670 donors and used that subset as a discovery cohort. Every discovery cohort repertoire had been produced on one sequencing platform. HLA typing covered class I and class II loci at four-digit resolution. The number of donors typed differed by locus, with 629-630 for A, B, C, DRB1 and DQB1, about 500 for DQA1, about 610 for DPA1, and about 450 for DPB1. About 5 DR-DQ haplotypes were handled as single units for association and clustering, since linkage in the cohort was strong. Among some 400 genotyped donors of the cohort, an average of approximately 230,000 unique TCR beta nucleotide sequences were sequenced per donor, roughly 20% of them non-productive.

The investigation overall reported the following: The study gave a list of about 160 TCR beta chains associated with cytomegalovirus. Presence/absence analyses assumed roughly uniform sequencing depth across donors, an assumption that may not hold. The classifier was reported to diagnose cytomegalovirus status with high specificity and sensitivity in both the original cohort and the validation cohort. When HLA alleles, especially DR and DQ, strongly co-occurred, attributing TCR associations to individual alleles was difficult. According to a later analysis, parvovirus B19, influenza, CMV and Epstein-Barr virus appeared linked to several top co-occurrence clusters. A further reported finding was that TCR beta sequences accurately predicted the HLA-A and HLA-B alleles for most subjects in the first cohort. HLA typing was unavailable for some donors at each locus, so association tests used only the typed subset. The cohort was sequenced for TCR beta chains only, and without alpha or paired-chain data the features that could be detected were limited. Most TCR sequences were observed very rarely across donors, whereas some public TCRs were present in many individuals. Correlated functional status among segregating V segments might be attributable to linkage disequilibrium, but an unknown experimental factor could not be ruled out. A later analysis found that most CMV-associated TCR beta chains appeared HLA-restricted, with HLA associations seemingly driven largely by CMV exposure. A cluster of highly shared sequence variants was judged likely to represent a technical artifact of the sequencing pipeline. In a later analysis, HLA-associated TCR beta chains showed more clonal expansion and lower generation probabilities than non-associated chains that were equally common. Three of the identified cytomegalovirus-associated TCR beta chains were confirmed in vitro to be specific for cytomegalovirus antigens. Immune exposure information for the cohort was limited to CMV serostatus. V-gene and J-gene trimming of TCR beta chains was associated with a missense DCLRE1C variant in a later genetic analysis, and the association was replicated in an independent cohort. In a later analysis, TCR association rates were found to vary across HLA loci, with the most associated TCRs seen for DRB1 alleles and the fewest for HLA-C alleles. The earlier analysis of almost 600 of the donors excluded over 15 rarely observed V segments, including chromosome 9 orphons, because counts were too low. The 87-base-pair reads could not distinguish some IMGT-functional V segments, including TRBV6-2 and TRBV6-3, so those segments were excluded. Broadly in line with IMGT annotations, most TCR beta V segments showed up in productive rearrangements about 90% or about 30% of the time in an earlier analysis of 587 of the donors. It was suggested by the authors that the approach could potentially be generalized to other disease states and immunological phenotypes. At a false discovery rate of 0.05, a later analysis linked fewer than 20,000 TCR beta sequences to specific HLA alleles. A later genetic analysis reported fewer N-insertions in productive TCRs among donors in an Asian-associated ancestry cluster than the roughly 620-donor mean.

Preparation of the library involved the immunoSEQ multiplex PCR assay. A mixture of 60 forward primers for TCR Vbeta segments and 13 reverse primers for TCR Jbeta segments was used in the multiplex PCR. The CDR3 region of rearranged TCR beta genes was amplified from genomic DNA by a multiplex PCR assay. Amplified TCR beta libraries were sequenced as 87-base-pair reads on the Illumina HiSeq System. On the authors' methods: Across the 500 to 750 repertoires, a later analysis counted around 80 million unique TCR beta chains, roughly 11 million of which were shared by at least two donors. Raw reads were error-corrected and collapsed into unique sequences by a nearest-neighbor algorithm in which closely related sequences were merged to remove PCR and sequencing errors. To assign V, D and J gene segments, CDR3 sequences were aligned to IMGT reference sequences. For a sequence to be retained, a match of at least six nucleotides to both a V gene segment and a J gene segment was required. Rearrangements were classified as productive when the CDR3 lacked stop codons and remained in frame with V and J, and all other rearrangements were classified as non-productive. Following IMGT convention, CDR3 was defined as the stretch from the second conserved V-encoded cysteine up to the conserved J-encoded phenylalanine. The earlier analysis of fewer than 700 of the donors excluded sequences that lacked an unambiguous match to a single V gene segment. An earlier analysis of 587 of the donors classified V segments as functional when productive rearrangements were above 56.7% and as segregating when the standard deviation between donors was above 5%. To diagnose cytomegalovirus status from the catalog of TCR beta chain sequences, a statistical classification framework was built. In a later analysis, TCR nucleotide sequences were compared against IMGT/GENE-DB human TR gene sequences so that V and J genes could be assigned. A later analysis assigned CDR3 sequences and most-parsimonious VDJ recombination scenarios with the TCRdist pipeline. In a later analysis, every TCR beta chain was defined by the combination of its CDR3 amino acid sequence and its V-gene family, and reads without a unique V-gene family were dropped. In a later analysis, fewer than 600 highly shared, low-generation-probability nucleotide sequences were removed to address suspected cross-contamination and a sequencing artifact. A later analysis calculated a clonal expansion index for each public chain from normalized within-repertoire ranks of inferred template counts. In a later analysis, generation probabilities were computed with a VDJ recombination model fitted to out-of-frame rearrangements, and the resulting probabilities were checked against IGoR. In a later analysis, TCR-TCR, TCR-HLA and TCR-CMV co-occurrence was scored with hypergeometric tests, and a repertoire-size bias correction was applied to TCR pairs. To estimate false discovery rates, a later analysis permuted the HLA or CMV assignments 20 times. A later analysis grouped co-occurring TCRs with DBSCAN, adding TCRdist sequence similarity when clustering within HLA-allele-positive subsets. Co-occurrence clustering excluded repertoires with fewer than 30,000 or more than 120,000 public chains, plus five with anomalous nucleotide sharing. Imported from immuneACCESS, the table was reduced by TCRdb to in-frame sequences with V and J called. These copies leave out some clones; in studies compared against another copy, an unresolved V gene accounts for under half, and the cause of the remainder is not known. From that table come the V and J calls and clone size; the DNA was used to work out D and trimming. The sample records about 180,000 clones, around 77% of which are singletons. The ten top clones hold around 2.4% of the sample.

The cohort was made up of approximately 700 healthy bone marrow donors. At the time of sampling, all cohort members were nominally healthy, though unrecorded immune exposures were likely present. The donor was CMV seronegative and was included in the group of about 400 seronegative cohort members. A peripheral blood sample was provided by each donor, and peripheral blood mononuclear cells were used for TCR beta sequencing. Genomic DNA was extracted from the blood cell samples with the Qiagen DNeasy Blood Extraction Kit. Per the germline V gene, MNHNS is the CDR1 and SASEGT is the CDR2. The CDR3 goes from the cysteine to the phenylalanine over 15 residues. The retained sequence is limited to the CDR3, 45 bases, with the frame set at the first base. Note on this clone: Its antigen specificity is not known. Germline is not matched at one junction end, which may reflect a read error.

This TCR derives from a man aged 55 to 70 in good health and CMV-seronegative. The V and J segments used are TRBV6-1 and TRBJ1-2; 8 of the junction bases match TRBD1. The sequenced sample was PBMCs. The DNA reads TGTGCCAGCAGGTCACAGGGGGAGGGAGGCTATGGCTACCCCTTC. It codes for CASRSQGEGGYGYPF.